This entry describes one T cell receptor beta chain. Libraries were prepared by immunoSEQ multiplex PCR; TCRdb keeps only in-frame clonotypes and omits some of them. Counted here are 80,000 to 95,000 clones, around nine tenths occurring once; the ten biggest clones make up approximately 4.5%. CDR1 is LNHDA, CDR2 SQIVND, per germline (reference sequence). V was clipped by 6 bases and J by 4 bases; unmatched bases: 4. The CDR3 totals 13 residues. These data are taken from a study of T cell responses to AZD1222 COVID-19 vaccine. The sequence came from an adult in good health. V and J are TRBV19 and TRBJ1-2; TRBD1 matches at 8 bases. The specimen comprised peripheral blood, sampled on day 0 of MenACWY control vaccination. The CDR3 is CASRRDRFYGYTF. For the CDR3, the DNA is TGTGCCAGTAGGAGGGACAGGTTCTATGGCTACACCTTC.